The rows below give T cell receptor beta chains drawn from one sample of a study of CD8 T cells in ankylosing spondylitis. TCRdb re-derived calls from the 5' RACE reads in MiXCR, one entry per CDR3 protein. The data contain some 130,000 distinct CDR3 sequences, about 7.3% of them seen just once; the ten biggest clones take up approximately 13%. Material: blood, either unsorted or a sorted T cell fraction (not recorded which). The source of these receptors is a female donor with ankylosing spondylitis or in good health (not recorded which). CDR3s include the opening cysteine and the closing phenylalanine or tryptophan. A D gene is named only where the DNA matches it firmly. Rows may omit the clone size; those that give it use once, few, many or a size class.

TRBD1 | many | TRBJ2-7 | TRBV12-3/TRBV12-4 | TGTGCCAGCAGTTTCCCACACAGGGGATTCCACGAGCAGTACTTC | CASSFPHRGFHEQYF
- | many | TRBJ2-3 | TRBV24-1 | TGTGCCACCAGTGAGAATATGGGGGGGGCCGAAGATACGCAGTATTTT | CATSENMGGAEDTQYF
- | many | TRBJ1-1 | TRBV9 | TGTGCCAGCAGCGTAGGGACAGCCGCGACTGAAGCTTTCTTT | CASSVGTAATEAFF
- | many | TRBJ1-2 | TRBV20-1 | TGCAGTGCTGAACGGGACCCCTCTAACTATGGCTACACCTTC | CSAERDPSNYGYTF
TRBD1 | many | TRBJ2-7 | TRBV4-2 | TGTGCCAGCAGCCAAGTGAGTGGACAGGGGATATTTTACGAGCAGTACTTC | CASSQVSGQGIFYEQYF
TRBD1 | many | TRBJ1-3 | TRBV4-1 | TGCGCCAGCAGCCAAGCGATTACAGGGGGCCTAGACACCATATATTTT | CASSQAITGGLDTIYF
TRBD2 | few | TRBJ2-1 | TRBV7-9 | TGTGCCAGCAGCTCCTACGGGGGGACCTACAATGAGCAGTTCTTC | CASSSYGGTYNEQFF
TRBD1 | many | TRBJ2-7 | TRBV6-4 | TGTGCCAGCAGAATTCTTGGACAGGCCTACTACGAGCAGTACTTC | CASRILGQAYYEQYF
- | many | TRBJ2-3 | TRBV7-2 | TGTGCCAGCAGCTTAGGACGGGTTGGCACAGATACGCAGTATTTT | CASSLGRVGTDTQYF
TRBD1 | - | TRBJ2-3 | TRBV6-1 | TGTGCCAGCAGAAGCCAAGACAGGGGTTTACCCTCAGATACGCAGTATTTT | CASRSQDRGLPSDTQYF
- | many | TRBJ1-2 | TRBV10-3 | TGTGCCATCAGTGAGTCCGGACCCCATGGCTACACCTTC | CAISESGPHGYTF